A selection of T cell receptor beta chains follows, all from one sample in a study of blood T cell repertoires in COVID-19. Clones were sequenced by immunoSEQ multiplex PCR, and TCRdb holds only the in-frame ones, with some missing. In the table there are 150,000 or so clones, 76% of which are singletons. The specimen was peripheral blood. The receptors derive from a woman aged 80 or over with active or convalescent COVID-19. CDR3s include the opening cysteine and the closing phenylalanine or tryptophan. Fields, in order: D gene, V gene, J gene, clone size, CDR3 DNA, CDR3 protein. D genes are given only for firm matches. The size of a clone is reported for some rows only, either as once, few or many, or as a class for expanded clones.

>TRBD2|TRBV4-2|TRBJ2-1|.
TGTGCCAGCAGCCAAAATAGCGGGGGGGCCGGGTCCTACAATGAGCAGTTCTTC
CASSQNSGGAGSYNEQFF
>.|TRBV15|TRBJ1-4|.
TGTGCCACCAGCAGACTAAAGGACTGGGAGACACTTGAAAAACTGTTTTTT
CATSRLKDWETLEKLFF
>.|TRBV30|TRBJ1-3|.
TGTGCCTGGAGCACTTGGGGAGGAGACTCTGGAAACACCATATATTTT
CAWSTWGGDSGNTIYF
>.|TRBV11-2|TRBJ1-1|few
TGTGCCAGCAGTTCTAACCTTGGAGCTTTCTTT
CASSSNLGAFF
>.|TRBV7-9|TRBJ1-2|.
TGTGCCAGCAACCGGCGGACAGCTAACTATGGCTACACCTTC
CASNRRTANYGYTF
>TRBD1|TRBV5-6|TRBJ1-6|once
TGTGCCAGCAGCCTAATGACAGGGGGCAACTCACCCCTCCACTTT
CASSLMTGGNSPLHF
>TRBD1|TRBV5-1|TRBJ1-1|once
TGCGCCAGCAGCCTCACCGGGACAGAAAACACTGAAGCTTTCTTT
CASSLTGTENTEAFF
>.|TRBV4-2|TRBJ1-5|.
TGTGCCAGCAGCCAAGTCGGTTGGGGGGTTAGCAATCAGCCCCAGCATTTT
CASSQVGWGVSNQPQHF
>TRBD1|TRBV4-1|TRBJ1-2|.
TGCGCCAGCAGCCAAGGAGGGACAGGGCCCGGCTACACCTTC
CASSQGGTGPGYTF
>TRBD1|TRBV2|TRBJ1-5|.
TGTGCCAGCAGTGACTCTCGACAGGGACTTCAGCCCCAGCATTTT
CASSDSRQGLQPQHF
>.|TRBV6-5|TRBJ1-3|.
TGTGCCAGCCACAAACGCTCTGGAAACACCATATATTTT
CASHKRSGNTIYF
>TRBD1|TRBV6-5|TRBJ2-7|.
TGTGCCAGCAGTTACCCAGGACAGGCCAGCTCCTACGAGCAGTACTTC
CASSYPGQASSYEQYF
>TRBD1|TRBV7-3|TRBJ1-1|.
TGTGCCAGCAGCCGAGGACAGGGGAGAGGCGAAGCTTTCTTT
CASSRGQGRGEAFF
>.|TRBV7-8|TRBJ2-1|.
TGTGCCAGCAGCCGGGACTCCTTCACGGAGCAGTTCTTC
CASSRDSFTEQFF
>.|TRBV30|TRBJ1-2|few
TGTGCCTGGAGTACAGGCGGCGAAGGCTACACCTTC
CAWSTGGEGYTF
>TRBD1|TRBV5-1|TRBJ1-1|.
TGCGCCAGCAGCCGGGACAGGGCGAGATCGGGGACTGAAGCTTTCTTT
CASSRDRARSGTEAFF
>TRBD1|TRBV6-4|TRBJ2-7|.
TGTGCCAGCAGCGACCCGGGACAGGGGCAACCCTACGAGCAGTACTTC
CASSDPGQGQPYEQYF
>.|TRBV5-6|TRBJ2-6|.
TGTGCCAGCAACCTGCTGAGCTCTGGGGCCAACGTCCTGACTTTC
CASNLLSSGANVLTF
>.|TRBV3-1/TRBV3-2|TRBJ2-2|.
TGTGCCAGCAGCCCCATCAGAGGCTTCAGGAACACCGGGGAGCTGTTTTTT
CASSPIRGFRNTGELFF
>.|TRBV6-4|TRBJ1-1|medium-sized
TGTGCCAGCAGTGGGGGGGGACACTTGAACACTGAAGCTTTCTTT
CASSGGGHLNTEAFF
>TRBD1|TRBV5-6|TRBJ2-3|.
TGTGCCAGCAGCTACACGACAGGGACCGTAGATACGCAGTATTTT
CASSYTTGTVDTQYF
>.|TRBV7-9|TRBJ2-5|.
TGTGCCAGCAGCTTAGAATTTGGGCGGGGGCCTGAGACCCAGTACTTC
CASSLEFGRGPETQYF
>.|TRBV6-6|TRBJ1-3|once
TGTGCCAGCAGTTACTCGAGAATTTCTGGAAACACCATATATTTT
CASSYSRISGNTIYF
>.|TRBV5-5|TRBJ1-5|.
TGTGCCAGCAGCGGGGGACACAATAGCAATCAGCCCCAGCATTTT
CASSGGHNSNQPQHF
>TRBD1|TRBV4-1|TRBJ1-5|few
TGCGCCAGCAGCCAAGCTCTTCAGGGGGTCTATCAGCCCCAGCATTTT
CASSQALQGVYQPQHF
>.|TRBV28|TRBJ1-1|few
TGTGCCAGCAGTTTTTCCGGGTATGGTACTGAAGCTTTCTTT
CASSFSGYGTEAFF
>TRBD1|TRBV12-3/TRBV12-4|TRBJ1-2|.
TGTGCCAGCAGTCGGACAGGGAACTATGGCTACACCTTC
CASSRTGNYGYTF
>.|TRBV5-4|TRBJ2-7|.
TGTGCCAGCAGCTCTCAAGGGGTGGGCAGGCGTCCGTACTTC
CASSSQGVGRRPYF